This is a list of T cell receptor beta chains from one sample in a study of cytomegalovirus exposure and HLA in healthy donors. Assay used: immunoSEQ multiplex PCR; TCRdb lists only in-frame clones, some missing. Among around 150,000 clones, 88% were seen once, and the ten largest hold roughly 3%. Input material: PBMCs. Receptors originate from a man aged 18 to 29 in good health and CMV-seronegative. Both conserved end residues are part of each CDR3. Each record gives: J gene, clone size, D gene, V gene, CDR3 DNA, CDR3 protein. The D gene is left open where the match is weak. For some rows the clone size is stated as once, few or many, or as a class when expanded; others skip it.

J: TRBJ2-3; size: NA; D: TRBD2; V: TRBV19; DNA: TGTGCCAGTAGTACTAGCGGGGGGATCACAGATACGCAGTATTTT; CDR3: CASSTSGGITDTQYF
J: TRBJ1-2; size: NA; D: NA; V: TRBV6-5; DNA: TGTGCCAGCAACCAGGGGTTCGGCGGCTACACCTTC; CDR3: CASNQGFGGYTF
J: TRBJ2-1; size: NA; D: NA; V: TRBV7-2; DNA: TGTGCCAGCAGCTTAGTCACGGGGAATGAGCAGTTCTTC; CDR3: CASSLVTGNEQFF
J: TRBJ1-6; size: NA; D: NA; V: TRBV5-1; DNA: TGCGCCAGCAGCTCTTCCACAGGGTTCGGGTCACCCCTCCACTTT; CDR3: CASSSSTGFGSPLHF
J: TRBJ1-5; size: NA; D: NA; V: TRBV6-5; DNA: TGTGCCAGCAGTTGGGGGGGTAGTCAGCCCCAGCATTTT; CDR3: CASSWGGSQPQHF
J: TRBJ1-2; size: NA; D: TRBD1; V: TRBV18; DNA: TGTGCCAGCTCACCCGGGACAGGGAGCTCGTTTGGCTACACCTTC; CDR3: CASSPGTGSSFGYTF
J: TRBJ1-3; size: once; D: NA; V: TRBV28; DNA: TGTGCCACCCAGTTTGATGAATCTGGAAACACCATATATTTT; CDR3: CATQFDESGNTIYF
J: TRBJ1-5; size: NA; D: NA; V: TRBV12-5; DNA: TGTGCTAGTGGTTTATCTCCGGGGGGGCCCCAGCATTTT; CDR3: CASGLSPGGPQHF
J: TRBJ2-3; size: NA; D: NA; V: TRBV7-2; DNA: TGTGCCAGCAGCTTAGGGACTACGGCAGATACGCAGTATTTT; CDR3: CASSLGTTADTQYF
J: TRBJ1-1; size: NA; D: NA; V: TRBV19; DNA: TGTGCCAGTAGTTTGAGCGGAATGAACACTGAAGCTTTCTTT; CDR3: CASSLSGMNTEAFF
J: TRBJ1-5; size: NA; D: NA; V: TRBV7-6; DNA: TGTGCCAGCAGCTTAGGCAGCGGCGGTCAGCCCCAGCATTTT; CDR3: CASSLGSGGQPQHF
J: TRBJ2-7; size: NA; D: TRBD2; V: TRBV11-2; DNA: TGTGCCAGTCGGCTAGCGGGAGGGTCCTACGAGCAGTACTTC; CDR3: CASRLAGGSYEQYF
J: TRBJ2-1; size: NA; D: NA; V: TRBV6-5; DNA: TGTGCCAGCAGTCGAGGAAACAATGAGCAGTTCTTC; CDR3: CASSRGNNEQFF
J: TRBJ1-1; size: NA; D: TRBD1; V: TRBV25-1; DNA: TGTGCCAGCAGTGACCTACGAGGGGGCCAGTTTTCTGAAGCTTTCTTT; CDR3: CASSDLRGGQFSEAFF
J: TRBJ1-5; size: NA; D: NA; V: TRBV2; DNA: TGTGCCAGCAGTGAAGGGGCAGATTGGGTGCAGCCCCAGCATTTT; CDR3: CASSEGADWVQPQHF
J: TRBJ1-5; size: once; D: TRBD1; V: TRBV28; DNA: TGTGCCAGCAGGAACTACAGGGGGGCGAGCAATCAGCCCCAGCATTTT; CDR3: CASRNYRGASNQPQHF
J: TRBJ2-1; size: NA; D: TRBD2; V: TRBV5-1; DNA: TGCGCCAGCAGCTTGAGGGCTAGCGGGAGTTTCAATGAGCAGTTCTTC; CDR3: CASSLRASGSFNEQFF
J: TRBJ1-4; size: NA; D: TRBD1; V: TRBV6-5; DNA: TGTGCCAGCAGTCACTCGACAGGGGGCGAAGAAAAACTGTTTTTT; CDR3: CASSHSTGGEEKLFF
J: TRBJ1-5; size: NA; D: NA; V: TRBV6-6; DNA: TGTGCCAGCACCAAGGACAGAAATCAGCCCCAGCATTTT; CDR3: CASTKDRNQPQHF
J: TRBJ2-2; size: NA; D: TRBD1; V: TRBV6-1; DNA: TGTGCCAGCAGGCCACTGACAGGGAAGGGCGGGGAGCTGTTTTTT; CDR3: CASRPLTGKGGELFF
J: TRBJ2-5; size: once; D: NA; V: TRBV15; DNA: TGTGCCACCAGCAGCGAACGGGAGACCCAGTACTTC; CDR3: CATSSERETQYF
J: TRBJ2-1; size: NA; D: TRBD1; V: TRBV10-3; DNA: TGTGCCATCAGTGGGACAGGGCACCGGATGGAGTTCTTC; CDR3: CAISGTGHRMEFF
J: TRBJ1-2; size: NA; D: TRBD1; V: TRBV2; DNA: TGTGCCAGCAGTTACCCGGACAGGAAGGGGGATGGCTACACCTTC; CDR3: CASSYPDRKGDGYTF
J: TRBJ1-2; size: NA; D: TRBD1; V: TRBV29-1; DNA: TGCAGCGTTGAAACGGGACAGCCTAGCTATGGCTACACCTTC; CDR3: CSVETGQPSYGYTF
J: TRBJ2-2; size: NA; D: NA; V: TRBV7-9; DNA: TGTGCCAGCAGGGGAGATGACACCGGGGAGCTGTTTTTT; CDR3: CASRGDDTGELFF
J: TRBJ1-2; size: NA; D: NA; V: TRBV13; DNA: TGTGCCAGCAGCCTCCAAAGCATGCCGGGCTACACCTTC; CDR3: CASSLQSMPGYTF
J: TRBJ2-7; size: NA; D: TRBD2; V: TRBV27; DNA: TGTGCCAGCAGTTTAAGCGGGAGTGCCTCCTACGAGCAGTACTTC; CDR3: CASSLSGSASYEQYF
J: TRBJ2-7; size: NA; D: NA; V: TRBV7-2; DNA: TGTGCCAGCAGCCCGCCGGGCTACGAGCAGTACTTC; CDR3: CASSPPGYEQYF
J: TRBJ2-7; size: NA; D: NA; V: TRBV7-2; DNA: TGTGCCAGCAGCTTGAATCCAGGGGACTACGAGCAGTACTTC; CDR3: CASSLNPGDYEQYF
J: TRBJ2-5; size: NA; D: TRBD1; V: TRBV29-1; DNA: TGCAGCGTGACGACAGGGATCCAAGAGACCCAGTACTTC; CDR3: CSVTTGIQETQYF
J: TRBJ2-4; size: NA; D: NA; V: TRBV6-6; DNA: TGTGCCAGCAGTCTAGGGGGAAACATTCAGTACTTC; CDR3: CASSLGGNIQYF
J: TRBJ2-1; size: once; D: NA; V: TRBV5-8; DNA: TGTGCCAGCAGCTCGAGGACAGCATCCTACAATGAGCAGTTCTTC; CDR3: CASSSRTASYNEQFF
J: TRBJ1-2; size: NA; D: TRBD1; V: TRBV10-3; DNA: TGTGCCACCTCAATAGGGACAGGGGATCCCTACACCTTC; CDR3: CATSIGTGDPYTF
J: TRBJ1-2; size: NA; D: NA; V: TRBV21-1; DNA: TGTGCCAGCAGCAAAGCTTCAGAAGACTATGGCTACACCTTC; CDR3: CASSKASEDYGYTF
J: TRBJ2-3; size: NA; D: NA; V: TRBV7-9; DNA: TGTGCCAGCAGCTTTCCTCCTCCAGATACGCAGTATTTT; CDR3: CASSFPPPDTQYF
J: TRBJ2-1; size: NA; D: NA; V: TRBV10-3; DNA: TGTGCCATCAGTGAGGGGGGGAACTCCTACAATGAGCAGTTCTTC; CDR3: CAISEGGNSYNEQFF
J: TRBJ1-3; size: NA; D: TRBD1; V: TRBV28; DNA: TGTGCCAGCAGTTACAGGGGGACCCTCTCTGGAAACACCATATATTTT; CDR3: CASSYRGTLSGNTIYF
J: TRBJ1-1; size: NA; D: TRBD1; V: TRBV7-2; DNA: TGTGCCAGCAGCTTAGCAGGGGGCGGTGAAGCTTTCTTT; CDR3: CASSLAGGGEAFF
J: TRBJ2-3; size: NA; D: NA; V: TRBV25-1; DNA: TGTGCCAGCAGTGCATCCCTATATACGCAGTATTTT; CDR3: CASSASLYTQYF
J: TRBJ1-3; size: NA; D: NA; V: TRBV5-6; DNA: TGTGCCAGCAGCTTGGAGCGGGGAAACACCATATATTTT; CDR3: CASSLERGNTIYF
J: TRBJ2-4; size: NA; D: TRBD1; V: TRBV6-4; DNA: TGTGCCAGCAGTGAAGGGACAGGGAAGGGTAACATTCAGTACTTC; CDR3: CASSEGTGKGNIQYF
J: TRBJ2-3; size: NA; D: TRBD2; V: TRBV7-2; DNA: TGTGCCAGCAGCTTAGGACAGACTAGCGGGAGGGGCGATACGCAGTATTTT; CDR3: CASSLGQTSGRGDTQYF
J: TRBJ1-3; size: NA; D: NA; V: TRBV6-6; DNA: TGTGCCAGCATTCTAAGCGGGGGACCTGGAAACACCATATATTTT; CDR3: CASILSGGPGNTIYF
J: TRBJ2-1; size: once; D: NA; V: TRBV6-5; DNA: TGTGCCAGCACCGTAAACAACAATGAGCAGTTCTTC; CDR3: CASTVNNNEQFF
J: TRBJ2-3; size: NA; D: NA; V: TRBV9; DNA: TGTGCCAGCAGCGTCTCTTCCTACGGAACAGGACAGTATTTT; CDR3: CASSVSSYGTGQYF
J: TRBJ2-7; size: NA; D: NA; V: TRBV19; DNA: TGTGCCAGTAGTATAGTCGCGACAGCCGAGCAGTACTTC; CDR3: CASSIVATAEQYF
J: TRBJ2-5; size: NA; D: TRBD1; V: TRBV7-9; DNA: TGTGCCAGCAGCCCCCCAAAAGGGACAGTCCAAGAGACCCAGTACTTC; CDR3: CASSPPKGTVQETQYF
J: TRBJ1-2; size: NA; D: TRBD1; V: TRBV11-2; DNA: TGTGCCAGCAGCTTAGGGGACAGGGACTATGGCTACACCTTC; CDR3: CASSLGDRDYGYTF
J: TRBJ2-2; size: NA; D: NA; V: TRBV6-5; DNA: TGTGCCAGCAGCCACAGGGCCGGGGAGCTGTTTTTT; CDR3: CASSHRAGELFF
J: TRBJ2-7; size: NA; D: TRBD2; V: TRBV27; DNA: TGTGCCAGCAGTTACGGCGGGGGGAACGAGCAGTACTTC; CDR3: CASSYGGGNEQYF
J: TRBJ1-1; size: NA; D: NA; V: TRBV6-1; DNA: TGTGCCAGCAGTGAGGTTATGGCGGGCACTGAAGCTTTCTTT; CDR3: CASSEVMAGTEAFF
J: TRBJ2-5; size: NA; D: TRBD1; V: TRBV11-2; DNA: TGTGCCAGCAGCCTCGGGACAGGGCCGGTAGAGACCCAGTACTTC; CDR3: CASSLGTGPVETQYF